Listed below are T cell receptor beta chains from one sample, sequenced in a study of blood T cell repertoires in COVID-19. Measured with immunoSEQ multiplex PCR; TCRdb has only the in-frame clones, and not every one. Of a few hundred thousand clones in the sample, roughly nine tenths were seen once. Sequencing was done on a sample of PBMCs or T cells enriched from blood (not recorded which). The receptors derive from a man younger than 35 who had recovered from COVID-19. CDR3s include the opening cysteine and the closing phenylalanine or tryptophan. The D gene is left open where the match is weak. Rows may omit the clone size; those that give it use once, few, many or a size class.

>17|TRBV12-2|TRBJ2-7|NA|NA
TGTGCAAGTCGCCCCCCCCGTGGGCTAGCGGGAGACTACGAGCAGTACTTC
CASRPPRGLAGDYEQYF
>15|TRBV13|TRBJ1-6|TRBD1|once
TGTGCCAGCAGCCTCCGACAGGGTGCTCATTCACCCCTCCACTTT
CASSLRQGAHSPLHF
>15|TRBV18|TRBJ1-5|TRBD1|NA
TGTGCCAGCTCACTTGGGACAGGGGGCTGGGAGCCCCAGCATTTT
CASSLGTGGWEPQHF
>14|TRBV21-1|TRBJ2-7|NA|NA
TGTGCCAGCATTATTTCATCAGAATCCTACGAGCAGTACTTC
CASIISSESYEQYF
>14|TRBV7-2|TRBJ2-1|NA|NA
TGTGCCAGCAGCTATCCGGGAAACTACAATGAGCAGTTCTTC
CASSYPGNYNEQFF
>16|TRBV7-8|TRBJ2-2|TRBD2|NA
TGTGCCAGCAGCTTAGTAGCGGGGGCGAACACCGGGGAGCTGTTTTTT
CASSLVAGANTGELFF
>14|TRBV10-1|TRBJ1-4|TRBD1|NA
TGCGCCAGCAGCGGGACAGGGGCTAATGAAAAACTGTTTTTT
CASSGTGANEKLFF
>15|TRBV19|TRBJ2-3|TRBD1|NA
TGTGCCAGCGCTAAACAGGGGGCGCTTGTAGATACGCAGTATTTT
CASAKQGALVDTQYF
>14|TRBV4-2|TRBJ1-1|NA|few
TGTGCCAGCAGCCGGACGGACAGCCACACTGAAGCTTTCTTT
CASSRTDSHTEAFF
>15|TRBV30|TRBJ2-5|NA|NA
TGTGCCTGGAGTGGGGGAGGACACCGCCAAGAGACCCAGTACTTC
CAWSGGGHRQETQYF
>15|TRBV7-9|TRBJ1-1|NA|NA
TGTGCCAGCAGCAGGAGGACAGAACAAAACACTGAAGCTTTCTTT
CASSRRTEQNTEAFF
>14|TRBV6-5|TRBJ2-5|TRBD2|once
TGTGCCAGCAGCGGCGGGGGGGGGCGCGAGACCCAGTACTTC
CASSGGGGRETQYF
>15|TRBV5-1|TRBJ1-3|TRBD1|NA
TGCGCCAGCAGCTTGGAAGGGACAGCCGGAAACACCATATATTTT
CASSLEGTAGNTIYF
>15|TRBV6-5|TRBJ2-7|TRBD2|NA
TGTGCCTCTAAACAGGTAGCGGGGGGTCCCTACGAGCAGTACTTC
CASKQVAGGPYEQYF
>18|TRBV11-2|TRBJ2-3|TRBD2|few
TGTGCCAGCAGCTTAGTTCCTAGCGGGGGAGGTGGCACAGATACGCAGTATTTT
CASSLVPSGGGGTDTQYF
>16|TRBV7-9|TRBJ2-7|NA|NA
TGTGCCAGCAGTGATCCTGATGACTCCGACTCCTACGAGCAGTACTTC
CASSDPDDSDSYEQYF
>11|TRBV2|TRBJ2-5|NA|NA
TGTGCCAGCAGCCTCCAAGAGACCCAGTACTTC
CASSLQETQYF
>13|TRBV19|TRBJ1-1|TRBD1|NA
TGTGCCAGCCGCGGACAGGGTAACACTGAAGCTTTCTTT
CASRGQGNTEAFF
>16|TRBV19|TRBJ1-5|NA|few
TGTGCCAGTAGTATAACTTGGCAAGGGGGCAATCAGCCCCAGCATTTT
CASSITWQGGNQPQHF
>11|TRBV7-2|TRBJ2-1|NA|NA
TGTGCCAGCAGCTTGGCCAGTGAGCAGTTCTTC
CASSLASEQFF
>17|TRBV5-4|TRBJ2-3|TRBD2|NA
TGTGCCAGCAGCTTGGGGGGTGGACTAGCGGGCGGAGATACGCAGTATTTT
CASSLGGGLAGGDTQYF
>12|TRBV28|TRBJ2-5|NA|once
TGTGCCAGCCAACAGGGACAAGAGACCCAGTACTTC
CASQQGQETQYF
>16|TRBV11-2|TRBJ2-3|NA|NA
TGTGCCAGCAGATCGGGAGTCGGTGTACACACAGATACGCAGTATTTT
CASRSGVGVHTDTQYF
>15|TRBV4-3|TRBJ2-7|NA|NA
TGCGCCAGCAGCCAAGCGGGAGCTTCCTCCTACGAGCAGTACTTC
CASSQAGASSYEQYF
>13|TRBV5-4|TRBJ2-7|NA|NA
TGTGCCAGCAGCTTGGCGCCCCCTGAGGCGCAGTACTTC
CASSLAPPEAQYF
>15|TRBV6-2/TRBV6-3|TRBJ1-2|NA|NA
TGTGCCAGCAGTCGGGACACCGGCGTTTACTATGGCTACACCTTC
CASSRDTGVYYGYTF
>15|TRBV5-5|TRBJ2-7|NA|NA
TGTGCCAGCAGCTTGATTCCGGGATCCGCCTACGAGCAGTACTTC
CASSLIPGSAYEQYF
>15|TRBV6-6|TRBJ2-7|NA|NA
TGTGCCAGCACCCTGCCAATAGCCCTAACCTACGAGCAGTACTTC
CASTLPIALTYEQYF
>14|TRBV5-1|TRBJ2-4|TRBD1|NA
TGCGCCAGCAGCTGGGGTCGGGACAGGGACCCTCAGTACTTC
CASSWGRDRDPQYF
>14|TRBV12-5|TRBJ2-5|NA|NA
TGTGCTAGTGCCCCCGGGTACTCGAAAGAGACCCAGTACTTC
CASAPGYSKETQYF
>17|TRBV3-1/TRBV3-2|TRBJ2-5|NA|NA
TGTGCCAGTAAGGATTTGGTTGGGGGGTATGATCAAGAGACCCAGTACTTC
CASKDLVGGYDQETQYF
>19|TRBV6-2/TRBV6-3|TRBJ2-6|TRBD1|once
TGTGCCAGCAGTTACTCTCTCGACAGGGGAATCTCTGGGGCCAACGTCCTGACTTTC
CASSYSLDRGISGANVLTF
>15|TRBV27|TRBJ2-7|TRBD2|NA
TGTGCCAGCAGTTTATACGGGGGGGGACGGCTCGAGCAGTACTTC
CASSLYGGGRLEQYF
>14|TRBV7-2|TRBJ1-2|NA|few
TGTGCCAGCAACTCGCCGGGGGTGAAGTATGGCTACACCTTC
CASNSPGVKYGYTF
>13|TRBV29-1|TRBJ1-1|TRBD1|NA
TGCAGCGTCCGAAAAGGAGGACAGGGGGAAGCTTTCTTT
CSVRKGGQGEAFF
>14|TRBV19|TRBJ1-1|NA|NA
TGTGCCAGTAGTATAGTTCTACAGTTACATGAAGCTTTCTTT
CASSIVLQLHEAFF
>20|TRBV1|TRBJ1-5|NA|few
TGCACCAGCAGCCAAGCCTCCAGGAACTTCCCGGGACTAAGCTATTGGCCCCAGCATTTT
CTSSQASRNFPGLSYWPQHF
>13|TRBV20-1|TRBJ2-2|NA|NA
TGCAGTGCTAGTGGCGGGAACACCGGGGAGCTGTTTTTT
CSASGGNTGELFF
>11|TRBV27|TRBJ1-2|NA|NA
TGTGCCAGCTTCCCTCCCCAGGGCTACACCTTC
CASFPPQGYTF
>15|TRBV19|TRBJ1-5|NA|NA
TGTGCCAGTAGTAAGTCGGTATATAGCAATCAGCCCCAGCATTTT
CASSKSVYSNQPQHF
>15|TRBV5-6|TRBJ2-1|NA|NA
TGTGCCAGCAGCTTACCTTACCGGGAGAACAATGAGCAGTTCTTC
CASSLPYRENNEQFF
>17|TRBV9|TRBJ2-1|TRBD2|NA
TGTGCCAGCAGCGTAGGAGGGACCTCGGGAGGTCACAATGAGCAGTTCTTC
CASSVGGTSGGHNEQFF
>11|TRBV20-1|TRBJ1-1|NA|NA
TGCAGTGCTAGACAGGGCACTGAAGCTTTCTTT
CSARQGTEAFF
>17|TRBV5-1|TRBJ1-4|TRBD1|NA
TGCGCCAGCAGCTTGGGGGCAGGGGGAGTGAGGAGTGAAAAACTGTTTTTT
CASSLGAGGVRSEKLFF
>14|TRBV6-5|TRBJ2-7|TRBD1|NA
TGTGCCAGCAGCGAGGACAGGGGAGGGGGGCAGCAGTACTTC
CASSEDRGGGQQYF
>15|TRBV7-9|TRBJ1-4|TRBD1|NA
TGTGCCAGCAGCTATCCTCAGGGGGCTACTGAAAAACTGTTTTTT
CASSYPQGATEKLFF
>16|TRBV15|TRBJ2-2|TRBD2|once
TGTGCCACCAGCAGAGATGGGAGGGTAGGGACCGGGGAGCTGTTTTTT
CATSRDGRVGTGELFF
>16|TRBV13|TRBJ1-1|TRBD1|NA
TGTGCCAGCAGCAAGAGGACAGGGGGCGTTAACACTGAAGCTTTCTTT
CASSKRTGGVNTEAFF
>18|TRBV7-6|TRBJ1-5|NA|NA
TGTGCCAGCAGCGGGGGGGGAAAGAGGGAAGGTAGTGATCAGCCCCAGCATTTT
CASSGGGKREGSDQPQHF
>17|TRBV19|TRBJ1-5|TRBD1|few
TGTGCCAGTAGTACGACAGGGGGGGCGTTTAGCAATCAGCCCCAGCATTTT
CASSTTGGAFSNQPQHF
>14|TRBV7-9|TRBJ2-2|TRBD1|NA
TGTGCCAGCACCCTACAGGGGGACACCGGGGAGCTGTTTTTT
CASTLQGDTGELFF
>15|TRBV24-1|TRBJ2-7|TRBD1|NA
TGTGCCACCAGTGACCGGACAGGGGGCTCCTACGAGCAGTACTTC
CATSDRTGGSYEQYF
>15|TRBV6-5|TRBJ1-2|TRBD1|NA
TGTGCCAGCTCCGAGAGGGGGACAGGGCCCTATGGCTACACCTTC
CASSERGTGPYGYTF
>16|TRBV5-1|TRBJ2-3|TRBD2|NA
TGCGCCAGCAGCTTTAGCGCTGCGGGGGGAGCAGATACGCAGTATTTT
CASSFSAAGGADTQYF